Below are 17 T cell receptor beta chains sequenced from a single sample in a study of blood T cell repertoires in COVID-19. Profiled with immunoSEQ multiplex PCR; TCRdb holds only in-frame clones, not every one. The sample has 25,000 to 35,000 clones; roughly 85% are singletons. Sample: peripheral blood. The receptors were sampled from a man aged 60-69 years with active COVID-19.

The chain is built from TRBV6-5 and TRBJ2-7; the match to TRBD1 covers 7 bases. The CDR3 is made up of 12 amino acids. V lost 5 bases, J lost 7 bases, and 5 bases stayed unmatched. In germline, CDR1 is MNHEY, CDR2 SVGAGI. DNA for the CDR3: TGTGCCAGCAGTATGACAGGGCGGGAGCAGTACTTC. Translating gives CASSMTGREQYF.

This chain uses TRBV9 with TRBJ1-2, with a tentative D call TRBD1 (6 bases). V lost 3 bases, J lost 8 bases, and 17 bases lay in between. This CDR3 is 14 amino acids long. Germline CDR1 SGDLS, CDR2 YYNGEE. The DNA of the CDR3 is TGTGCCAGCAGCGGGGGACACCTCGGCGGCGGCTACACCTTC. Translated, it gives CASSGGHLGGGYTF.

The chain has TRBV11-3 and TRBJ2-1; TRBD2 agrees at 11 bases. J gave up 4 bases and V 4 bases, and 12 bases lay outside the gene matches. The germline V gene encodes CDR1 SGHNT and CDR2 YENEEA. The length of the CDR3 is 18 residues. In nucleotides, the CDR3 is TGTGCCAGCAGCTCGACCCCCTTAGCGGGAGGGTCATACAATGAGCAGTTCTTC. It codes for CASSSTPLAGGSYNEQFF. The variable domain in full, with the rest retrieved from reference TRBV11-3 and TRBJ2-1, is EAGVVQSPRYKIIEKKQPVAFWCNPISGHNTLYWYLQNLGQGPELLIRYENEEAVDDSQLPKDRFSAERLKGVDSTLKIQPAELGDSAVYLCASSSTPLAGGSYNEQFFGPGTRLTVL.

This chain joins TRBV7-8 and TRBJ2-7; 9 nucleotides align to TRBD1. J gave up 5 bases and V 5 bases, and 10 bases lay outside the gene matches. This CDR3 is 15 amino acids long. From germline, CDR1 is SGHVS and CDR2 FQNEAQ. The CDR3 nucleotides are TGTGCCAGCAGCGGGTACGGGACAGGGAACCACGAGCAGTACTTC. Its protein is CASSGYGTGNHEQYF.

The chain employs TRBV6-5 and TRBJ2-1, with D possibly matching TRBD1 (5 bases). Germline V gene sequence: CDR1 MNHEY, CDR2 SVGAGI. With 2 bases removed from V and 2 bases from J, the gap between germline ends came to 7 bases. The CDR3 length is 14 residues. The CDR3 DNA sequence: TGTGCCAGCAGTTACCGCAGGGCCTACAATGAGCAGTTCTTC. This gives the protein CASSYRRAYNEQFF.

V gene TRBV6-6 combines with J gene TRBJ2-1, with TRBD2 matching 9 bases. The CDR3 covers 17 residues. The germline V gene encodes CDR1 MNHNY and CDR2 SVGAGI (reference sequence). V trimming: 5 bases; J trimming: 4 bases; junction bases outside the gene matches: 12. The CDR3 here is CASSRPAAGGGYNEQFF. In DNA form, the CDR3 reads TGTGCCAGCAGTCGGCCTGCAGCGGGAGGTGGGTACAATGAGCAGTTCTTC.

The rearrangement uses TRBV27 and TRBJ2-2, with D unclear. The CDR3 has 15 amino acids. The germline V and J ends were trimmed by 2 bases and 0 bases, with 7 bases remaining between them. In germline, CDR1 is MNHEY, CDR2 SMNVEV (reference sequence). The CDR3 sequence: CASSLIAANTGELFF. Here the CDR3 DNA reads TGTGCCAGCAGTTTAATAGCAGCGAACACCGGGGAGCTGTTTTTT.

This clone was detected only once. The chain combines TRBV5-6 with TRBJ2-1; 15 bases map to TRBD2. The CDR3 is made up of 16 amino acids. J lost 7 bases, V lost 1 base, and 3 bases had no gene match. Per the germline V gene, CDR1 is SGHDT and CDR2 is YYEEEE. The CDR3, as DNA: TGTGCCAGCAGCTTGCGAGGGACTAGCGGGAGGAATGAGCAGTTCTTC. Translating it yields CASSLRGTSGRNEQFF. Variable domain in full (rest from reference TRBV5-6 and TRBJ2-1): DAGVTQSPTHLIKTRGQQVTLRCSPKSGHDTVSWYQQALGQGPQFIFQYYEEEERQRGNFPDRFSGHQFPNYSSELNVNALLLGDSALYLCASSLRGTSGRNEQFFGPGTRLTVL.

V usage is TRBV28 and J usage is TRBJ1-2, with a possible D match to TRBD1 (6 bases). Trimming shortened V by 7 bases and J by 5 bases, and 14 bases separated the two germline ends. Germline CDR1 MDHEN, CDR2 SYDVKM. CDR3 length: 13 amino acids. The CDR3 region is CASTQGNLYGYTF. CDR3 DNA sequence: TGTGCCAGCACGCAGGGGAACCTTTATGGCTACACCTTC.

This clone appeared once. The DNA of the CDR3 is TGTGCCAGCAGCCAAACCGGGGACAGATCCTACGAGCAGTACTTC. Its protein is CASSQTGDRSYEQYF. This sequence joins TRBV3-1 (or the pseudogene TRBV3-2) and TRBJ2-7, with 7 bases matching TRBD1. The CDR3 extends over 15 amino acids. The trim removed 2 bases at V and 1 base at J, leaving 5 bases unmatched. Germline V gives CDR1 LGHDT, CDR2 YNNKEL (reference sequence).

By sample fraction, this clone is medium-sized. The chain is built from TRBV10-1 and TRBJ2-7, with D possibly TRBD1 on 5 matching bases. Germline CDR1 is WNHNN and CDR2 is SYGVQD (reference sequence). V was clipped by 5 bases and J by 7 bases, with 18 bases between them. CDR3 length: 14 residues. Written as DNA, the CDR3 is TGCGCCAGCAGTACGGACCCAGTAAAGGGGGAGCAGTACTTC. It yields the protein CASSTDPVKGEQYF.

This clone was seen only once. CDR3 residues: CASSLSQQYV. The CDR3 DNA follows: TGTGCCAGCAGCTTATCTCAGCAGTACGTC. The gene calls are TRBV7-4 and TRBJ2-7; D remains unclear. The ends were cut back, 2 bases at V and 8 bases at J, with 4 bases in the middle. This CDR3 spans 10 amino acids. Germline V CDR1 and CDR2: SGHVT, SQSDAQ.

The chain uses TRBV6-5 and TRBJ2-3; the match to TRBD2 covers 9 bases. The CDR3 covers 15 residues. Germline V gene data show CDR1 as MNHEY and CDR2 as SVGAGI. Trimming cost V 0 bases and J 4 bases; bases outside gene matches: 2. CDR3 DNA sequence: TGTGCCAGCAGTTACTCAGCGGGAGGAGCAGATACGCAGTATTTT. It is translated as CASSYSAGGADTQYF.

DNA of the CDR3: TGTGCCAGCAGTCGACTCGGCCGGGACAGGGGGGGAAATGAGCAGTTCTTC. Amino acids: CASSRLGRDRGGNEQFF. The chain carries TRBV6-6 and TRBJ2-1; 11 bases fit TRBD1. The V and J ends lost 5 bases and 7 bases, in that order; junction bases with no gene match: 13. The CDR3 runs to 17 residues. Germline-derived CDR1 and CDR2 are MNHNY and SVGAGI (reference sequence).

CDR3 bases: TGTGCCAGCAGCAATACAGGGTTCGGCACAGATACGCAGTATTTT. Translated, it gives CASSNTGFGTDTQYF. The chain is built from TRBV11-2 and TRBJ2-3; weak D call: TRBD1 (6 bases). The V and J ends lost 5 bases and 1 base respectively, with 13 bases between them. Germline V gene data show CDR1 as SGHAT and CDR2 as FQNNGV. The CDR3 consists of 15 residues.

The table lists this clone with a count of one. The gene calls are TRBV5-4 and TRBJ2-3, with 11 bases identical to TRBD2. The V and J ends lost 5 bases and 1 base, in that order; junction bases with no gene match: 12. The CDR3 spans 18 residues. The germline gives CDR1 SGHNT, CDR2 YYREEE (reference sequence). The CDR3: CASSTGLAGLWGTDTQYF. The DNA of the CDR3 is TGTGCCAGCAGTACCGGACTAGCGGGCCTATGGGGCACAGATACGCAGTATTTT.

The CDR3 sequence is CASSSDSQTGELFF. The CDR3 bases are TGTGCCAGCAGCTCAGACTCCCAGACCGGGGAGCTGTTTTTT. The chain is built from TRBV11-3 and TRBJ2-2; D ambiguous. Deletions cut 4 bases from V and 5 bases from J, with 11 bases between. CDR3 length: 14 amino acids. Germline-derived CDR1 and CDR2 are SGHNT and YENEEA.